This passage covers 9 T cell receptor beta chains from one sample sequenced in a study of control samples from healthy donors and cancer patients. Sequenced by immunoSEQ multiplex PCR; TCRdb stores in-frame clones only, minus some. The table lists approximately 100,000 clones, roughly 92% of them singletons. The material sequenced was blood. These TCRs come from a human donor in good health. The donor label of this sample is uncertain.

The V gene is TRBV7-4, the J gene TRBJ2-1, with D possibly being TRBD2 (6 bases). Deletions cut 4 bases from V and 0 bases from J, with 13 bases between. Germline CDR1 is SGHVT and CDR2 is SQSDAQ. The CDR3 is 16 residues long. The CDR3 coding sequence is TGTGCCAGCAGCTCGGGGGAGTTCAGCTCCTACAATGAGCAGTTCTTC. Encoded protein: CASSSGEFSSYNEQFF.

This clone was observed a single time. The rearrangement uses TRBV5-6 and TRBJ1-1, with TRBD1 matching 8 bases. V lost 4 bases to trimming and J lost 8 bases; unmatched junction nucleotides: 7. This CDR3 has 13 residues. CDR1 and CDR2 (germline): SGHDT, YYEEEE. The CDR3 is CASSTGQGAEAFF. The DNA for the CDR3 is TGTGCCAGCAGCACCGGACAGGGAGCCGAAGCTTTCTTT. Full variable domain (outside the CDR3, taken from reference TRBV5-6 and TRBJ1-1): DAGVTQSPTHLIKTRGQQVTLRCSPKSGHDTVSWYQQALGQGPQFIFQYYEEEERQRGNFPDRFSGHQFPNYSSELNVNALLLGDSALYLCASSTGQGAEAFFGQGTRLTVV.

The chain has TRBV5-1 and TRBJ2-3; maybe TRBD2 (6 bases). Germline V gene sequence: CDR1 SGHRS, CDR2 YFSETQ. Trimming stripped 4 bases from V and 3 bases from J, with 12 bases between. The CDR3 totals 14 residues. In DNA, the CDR3 is TGCGCCAGCAGCCTCCTAGCGCTAACAGATACGCAGTATTTT. This sequence encodes CASSLLALTDTQYF.

The chain uses TRBV7-9 and TRBJ2-1, with a weak D call TRBD1 (9 bases). Germline CDR1 SEHNR, CDR2 FQNEAQ (reference sequence). The CDR3 loop spans 18 amino acids. Trimming left V 3 bases short and J 6 bases short, with 24 bases between. The CDR3: CASSFGTRGQGNFNEQFF. The CDR3 nucleotides read TGTGCCAGCAGCTTCGGGACTAGGGGACAGGGTAATTTCAATGAGCAGTTCTTC.

This sequence joins TRBV29-1 and TRBJ1-1, with D perhaps TRBD1 (5 bases). CDR1 is SQVTM, CDR2 ANQGSEA, per germline. This CDR3 is built from 14 residues. Trimming pared 3 bases from V and 6 bases from J, leaving 17 bases between. The CDR3 DNA reads TGCAGCGTTGATACTTTAAAGGACACACCTGAAGCTTTCTTT. This codes for CSVDTLKDTPEAFF.

The table lists this clone with a count of one. This rearrangement joins TRBV2 to TRBJ1-1; D may be TRBD1 (5 bases). V lost 8 bases, J lost 2 bases, and 15 bases lay in between. Germline V lookup: CDR1 SNHLY, CDR2 FYNNEI. The CDR3 sequence is 14 residues long. The CDR3: CASWQGYSNTEAFF. CDR3 coding DNA: TGTGCCAGCTGGCAGGGATACTCTAACACTGAAGCTTTCTTT.

V usage is TRBV5-5 and J usage is TRBJ1-2; 7 nucleotides match TRBD1. This CDR3 contains 15 residues. From germline, CDR1 is SGHKS and CDR2 YYEKEE (reference sequence). Trimming took 1 base from V and 4 from J; bases not matched to a gene: 7. CDR3 sequence: CASSLKPGTAYGYTF. Written as DNA, the CDR3 is TGTGCCAGCAGCTTGAAACCCGGGACAGCCTATGGCTACACCTTC.

V and J are TRBV7-8 and TRBJ1-1, with TRBD1 matching over 7 bases. The trim removed 3 bases at V and 4 bases at J, leaving 5 bases unmatched. This CDR3 contains 14 residues. Germline loops: CDR1 SGHVS, CDR2 FQNEAQ. CDR3 DNA: TGTGCCAGCAGCTTCCTGGGACAGCGCACTGAAGCTTTCTTT. Encoded protein: CASSFLGQRTEAFF.

The gene calls are TRBV24-1 and TRBJ2-1, with no clear D. Germline CDR1 is KGHDR and CDR2 is SFDVKD. V lost 7 bases and J 0 bases, leaving 9 bases between the germline ends. CDR3 size: 14 residues. The CDR3 protein is CATSDISSYNEQFF. CDR3 sequence (DNA): TGTGCCACCAGCGACATTAGCTCCTACAATGAGCAGTTCTTC.